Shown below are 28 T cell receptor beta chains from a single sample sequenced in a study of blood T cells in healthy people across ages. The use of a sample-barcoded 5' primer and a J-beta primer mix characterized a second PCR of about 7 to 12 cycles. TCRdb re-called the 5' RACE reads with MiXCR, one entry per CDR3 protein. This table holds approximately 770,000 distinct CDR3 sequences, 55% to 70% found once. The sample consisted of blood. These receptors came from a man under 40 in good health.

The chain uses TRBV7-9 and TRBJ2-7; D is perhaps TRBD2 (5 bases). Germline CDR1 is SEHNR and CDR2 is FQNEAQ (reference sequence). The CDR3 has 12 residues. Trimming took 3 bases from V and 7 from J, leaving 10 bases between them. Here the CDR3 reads CASSFESGEQYF. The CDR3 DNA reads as TGTGCCAGCAGCTTCGAGTCGGGAGAGCAGTACTTC.

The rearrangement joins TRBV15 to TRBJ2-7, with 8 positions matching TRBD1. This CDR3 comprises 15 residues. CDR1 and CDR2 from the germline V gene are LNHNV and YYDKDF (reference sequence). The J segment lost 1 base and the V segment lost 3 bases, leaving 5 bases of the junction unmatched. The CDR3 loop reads CATSSKTGDSYEQYF. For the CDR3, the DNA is TGTGCCACCAGCAGCAAGACAGGGGATTCCTACGAGCAGTACTTC.

The CDR3 region has the DNA TGTGCCAGCAGCAAAGGTGGGGAGTCGCCCTACGAGCAGTACTTC. Its translation is CASSKGGESPYEQYF. The genes are TRBV21-1 and TRBJ2-7; the table's TRBD2 call for D was not verified on the DNA. TRBV21-1 represents a pseudogene. The CDR3 length is 15 residues.

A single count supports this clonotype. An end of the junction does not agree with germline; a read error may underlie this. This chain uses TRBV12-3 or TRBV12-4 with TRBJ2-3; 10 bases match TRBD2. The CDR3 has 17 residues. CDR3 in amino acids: CASSFGLAGVRTDMQYF. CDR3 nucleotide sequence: TGTGCCAGCAGTTTCGGTCTAGCGGGAGTGAGAACAGATATGCAGTATTTT.

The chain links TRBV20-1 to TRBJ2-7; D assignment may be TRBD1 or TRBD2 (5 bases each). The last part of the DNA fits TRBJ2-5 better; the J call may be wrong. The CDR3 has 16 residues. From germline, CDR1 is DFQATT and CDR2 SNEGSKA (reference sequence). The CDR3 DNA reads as TGCAGTGCAAAGGATGTCGGAGCGGATGGGGGAGAGACCCAGTACTTC. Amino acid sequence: CSAKDVGADGGETQYF.

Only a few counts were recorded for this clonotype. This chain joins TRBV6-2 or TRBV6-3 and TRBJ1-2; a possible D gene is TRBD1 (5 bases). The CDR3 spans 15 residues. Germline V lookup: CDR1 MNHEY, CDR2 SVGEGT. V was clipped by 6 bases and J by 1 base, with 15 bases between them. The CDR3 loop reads CASRVDRNFNYGYTF. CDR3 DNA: TGTGCCAGCAGGGTCGACAGAAACTTTAACTATGGCTACACCTTC.

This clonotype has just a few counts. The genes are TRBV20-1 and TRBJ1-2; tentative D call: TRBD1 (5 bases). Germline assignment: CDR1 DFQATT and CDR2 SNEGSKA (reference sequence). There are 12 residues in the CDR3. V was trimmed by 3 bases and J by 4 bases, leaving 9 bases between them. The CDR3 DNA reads TGCAGTGCTAGGAACCAGGGCTATGGCTACACCTTC. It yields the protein CSARNQGYGYTF.

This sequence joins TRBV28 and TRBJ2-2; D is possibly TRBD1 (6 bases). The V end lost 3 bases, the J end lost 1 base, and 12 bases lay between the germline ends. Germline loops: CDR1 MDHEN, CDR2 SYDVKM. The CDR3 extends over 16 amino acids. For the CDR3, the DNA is TGTGCCAGCAGTTTCCCCCTCAGGGGGAACACCGGGGAGCTGTTTTTT. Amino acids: CASSFPLRGNTGELFF. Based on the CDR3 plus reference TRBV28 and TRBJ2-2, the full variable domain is DVKVTQSSRYLVKRTGEKVFLECVQDMDHENMFWYRQDPGLGLRLIYFSYDVKMKEKGDIPEGYSVSREKKERFSLILESASTNQTSMYLCASSFPLRGNTGELFFGEGSRLTVL.

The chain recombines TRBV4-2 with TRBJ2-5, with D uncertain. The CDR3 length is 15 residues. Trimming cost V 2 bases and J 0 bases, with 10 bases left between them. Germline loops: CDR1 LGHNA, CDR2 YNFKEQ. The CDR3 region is CASSQSARYQETQYF. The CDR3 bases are TGTGCCAGCAGCCAATCCGCGAGGTACCAAGAGACCCAGTACTTC.

The CDR3 reads CAISGRLAGNTDTQYF. The CDR3 DNA reads as TGTGCCATCAGTGGAAGACTAGCGGGGAACACAGATACGCAGTATTTT. The chain is built from TRBV10-3 and TRBJ2-3; 11 nucleotides align to TRBD2. V gave up 4 bases and J gave up 2 bases; unmatched junction bases: 5. CDR1 ENHRY and CDR2 SYGVKD come from the germline V gene. The CDR3 contains 16 residues.

The CDR3 DNA is TGTGCCAGCACCAGACAGTCGTTGACGAACACTGAAGCTTTCTTT. As protein: CASTRQSLTNTEAFF. The V call is TRBV7-2, the J call TRBJ1-1, with D possibly being TRBD1 (5 bases). Germline V gene lookup returns CDR1 SGHTA and CDR2 FQGNSA. The CDR3 has 15 amino acids. V lost 7 bases and J 1 base, leaving 16 bases between the germline ends.

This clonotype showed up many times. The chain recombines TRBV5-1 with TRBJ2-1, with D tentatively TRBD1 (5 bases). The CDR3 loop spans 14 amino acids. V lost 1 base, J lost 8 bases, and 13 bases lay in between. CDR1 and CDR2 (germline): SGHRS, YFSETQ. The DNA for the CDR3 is TGCGCCAGCAGCTTGTTGGGGCAGACGGATGAGCAGTTCTTC. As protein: CASSLLGQTDEQFF. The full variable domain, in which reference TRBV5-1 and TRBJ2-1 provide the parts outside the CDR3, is KAGVTQTPRYLIKTRGQQVTLSCSPISGHRSVSWYQQTPGQGLQFLFEYFSETQRNKGNFPGRFSGRQFSNSRSEMNVSTLELGDSALYLCASSLLGQTDEQFFGPGTRLTVL.

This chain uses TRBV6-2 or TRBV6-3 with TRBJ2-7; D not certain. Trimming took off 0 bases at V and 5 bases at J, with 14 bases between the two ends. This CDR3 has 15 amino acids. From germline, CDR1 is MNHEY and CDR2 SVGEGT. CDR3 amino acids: CASSYSGSIGDEQYF. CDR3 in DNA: TGTGCCAGCAGTTACTCGGGAAGTATTGGGGACGAGCAGTACTTC.

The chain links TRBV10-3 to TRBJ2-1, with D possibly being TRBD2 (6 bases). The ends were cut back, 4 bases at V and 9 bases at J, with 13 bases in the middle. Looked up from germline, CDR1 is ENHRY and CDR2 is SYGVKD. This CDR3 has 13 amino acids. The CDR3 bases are TGTGCCATCAGTGGCTCTTTGGGGGGTGAGCAGTTCTTC. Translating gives CAISGSLGGEQFF.

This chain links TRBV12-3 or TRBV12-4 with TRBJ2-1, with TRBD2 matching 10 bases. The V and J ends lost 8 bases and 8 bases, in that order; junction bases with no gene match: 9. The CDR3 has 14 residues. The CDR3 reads CASSLAGGHDEQFF. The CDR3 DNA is TGTGCCAGCTCCTTAGCGGGGGGCCATGATGAGCAGTTCTTC.

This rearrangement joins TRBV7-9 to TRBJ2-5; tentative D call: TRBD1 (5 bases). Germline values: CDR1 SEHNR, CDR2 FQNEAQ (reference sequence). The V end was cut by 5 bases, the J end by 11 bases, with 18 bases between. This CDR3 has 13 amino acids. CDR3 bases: TGTGCCAGCAGCCCAGACAGTCTCAATGAGCAGTACTTC. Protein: CASSPDSLNEQYF. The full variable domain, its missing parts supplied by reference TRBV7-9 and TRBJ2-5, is DTGVSQNPRHKITKRGQNVTFRCDPISEHNRLYWYRQTLGQGPEFLTYFQNEAQLEKSRLLSDRFSAERPKGSFSTLEIQRTEQGDSAMYLCASSPDSLNEQYFGPGTRLLVL.

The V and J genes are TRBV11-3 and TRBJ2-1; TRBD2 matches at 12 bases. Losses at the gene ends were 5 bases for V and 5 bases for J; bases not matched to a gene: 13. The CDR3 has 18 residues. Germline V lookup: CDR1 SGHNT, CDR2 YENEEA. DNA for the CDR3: TGTGCCAGCAGCCCAAGGACTAGCGGGGCGTCAGGTAACAATGAGCAGTTCTTC. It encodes CASSPRTSGASGNNEQFF.

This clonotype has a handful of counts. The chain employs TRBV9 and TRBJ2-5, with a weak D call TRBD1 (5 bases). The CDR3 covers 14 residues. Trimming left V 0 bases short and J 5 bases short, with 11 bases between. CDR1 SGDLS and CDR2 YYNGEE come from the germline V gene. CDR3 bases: TGTGCCAGCAGCGTAGCGTGGGGCCGGGAGACCCAGTACTTC. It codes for CASSVAWGRETQYF.

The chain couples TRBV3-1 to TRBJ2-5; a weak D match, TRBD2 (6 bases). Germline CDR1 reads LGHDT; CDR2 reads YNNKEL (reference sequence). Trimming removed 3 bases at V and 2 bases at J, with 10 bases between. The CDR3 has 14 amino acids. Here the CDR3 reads CASSHRRGQETQYF. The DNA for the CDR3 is TGTGCCAGCAGCCACCGGAGGGGACAAGAGACCCAGTACTTC.

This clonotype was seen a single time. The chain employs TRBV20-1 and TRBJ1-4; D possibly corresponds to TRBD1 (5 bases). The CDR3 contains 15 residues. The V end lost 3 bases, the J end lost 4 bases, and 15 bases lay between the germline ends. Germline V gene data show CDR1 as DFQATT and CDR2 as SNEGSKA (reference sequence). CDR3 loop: CSARPPGSLNEKLFF. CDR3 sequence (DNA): TGCAGTGCTAGGCCCCCAGGGAGCCTTAATGAAAAACTGTTTTTT.

The CDR3 loop is CASSRPPRDPLVNEQYF. The CDR3 nucleotides are TGCGCCAGCAGCCGCCCCCCTCGGGACCCCCTGGTCAATGAGCAGTACTTC. The chain joins TRBV4-1 to TRBJ2-5; possibly TRBD1 or TRBD2 for D (5 bases each). Between the trimmed V and J ends, which lost 4 bases and 11 bases, there was a span of 29 bases. This CDR3 has 17 amino acids. Germline V CDR1 and CDR2: MGHRA, YSYEKL.

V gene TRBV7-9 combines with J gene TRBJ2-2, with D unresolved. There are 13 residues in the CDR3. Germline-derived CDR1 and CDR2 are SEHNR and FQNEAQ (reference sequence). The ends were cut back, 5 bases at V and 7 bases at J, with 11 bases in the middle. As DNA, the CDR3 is TGTGCCAGCAGCAGTCAGAGTGACGGGGAGCTGTTTTTT. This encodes CASSSQSDGELFF.

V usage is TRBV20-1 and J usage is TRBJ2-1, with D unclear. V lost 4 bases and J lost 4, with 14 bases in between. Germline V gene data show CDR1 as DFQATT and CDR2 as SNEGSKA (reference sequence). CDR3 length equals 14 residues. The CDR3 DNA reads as TGCAGTGCTAAGAAACAATCCATATACAATGAGCAGTTCTTC. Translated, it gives CSAKKQSIYNEQFF.

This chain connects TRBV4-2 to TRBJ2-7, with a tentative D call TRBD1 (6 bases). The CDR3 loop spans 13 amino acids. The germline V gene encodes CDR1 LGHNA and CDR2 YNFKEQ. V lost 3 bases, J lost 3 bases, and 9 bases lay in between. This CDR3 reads CASSQSQGYEQYF. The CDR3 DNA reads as TGTGCCAGCAGCCAGTCACAGGGCTACGAGCAGTACTTC.

This CDR3 reads CASSDGSGDRPYEQYF. The CDR3 coding sequence is TGTGCCAGCAGTGACGGGTCTGGAGACAGACCCTACGAGCAGTACTTC. V is TRBV25-1 and J is TRBJ2-7, with a weak D call TRBD1 (5 bases). The germline V gene encodes CDR1 MGHDK and CDR2 SYGVNS. This CDR3 comprises 16 residues. With 3 bases removed from V and 2 bases from J, the gap between germline ends came to 17 bases.

Here the CDR3 DNA reads TGTGCCAGCAGCGCCGGACTAGCGGGAAAGACCGGGGAGCTGTTTTTT. Encoded protein: CASSAGLAGKTGELFF. This chain uses TRBV7-2 with TRBJ2-2; 12 nucleotides match TRBD2. CDR1 and CDR2 (germline): SGHTA, FQGNSA. The CDR3 extends over 16 amino acids. Unmatched junction bases numbered 6, after V lost 5 bases and J lost 5 bases.

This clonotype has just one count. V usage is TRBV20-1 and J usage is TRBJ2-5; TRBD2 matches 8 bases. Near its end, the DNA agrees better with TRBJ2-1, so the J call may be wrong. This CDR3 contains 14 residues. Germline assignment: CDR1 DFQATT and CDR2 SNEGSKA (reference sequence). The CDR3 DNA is TGCAGGACATTTATGGACGGGGGGGCGTCAGGGCAGTTCTTC. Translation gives CRTFMDGGASGQFF.

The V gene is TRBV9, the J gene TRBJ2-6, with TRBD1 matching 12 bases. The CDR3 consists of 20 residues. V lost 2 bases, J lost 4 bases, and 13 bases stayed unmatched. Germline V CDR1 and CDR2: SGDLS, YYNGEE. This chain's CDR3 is CASSVLGQGATGKGANVLTF. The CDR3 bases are TGTGCCAGCAGCGTTTTGGGACAGGGGGCTACCGGGAAAGGGGCCAACGTCCTGACTTTC.